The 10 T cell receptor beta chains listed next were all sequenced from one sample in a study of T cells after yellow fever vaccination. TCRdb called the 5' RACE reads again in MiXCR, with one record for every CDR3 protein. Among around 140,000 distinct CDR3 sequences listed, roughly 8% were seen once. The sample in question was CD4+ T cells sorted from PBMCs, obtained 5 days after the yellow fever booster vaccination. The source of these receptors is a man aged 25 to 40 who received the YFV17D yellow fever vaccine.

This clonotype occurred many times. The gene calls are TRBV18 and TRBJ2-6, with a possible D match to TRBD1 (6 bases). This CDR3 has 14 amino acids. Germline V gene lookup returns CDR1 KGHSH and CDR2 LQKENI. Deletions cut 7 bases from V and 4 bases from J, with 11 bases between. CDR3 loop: CASFPGVGANVLTF. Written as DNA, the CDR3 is TGTGCCAGCTTCCCAGGGGTCGGGGCCAACGTCCTGACTTTC.

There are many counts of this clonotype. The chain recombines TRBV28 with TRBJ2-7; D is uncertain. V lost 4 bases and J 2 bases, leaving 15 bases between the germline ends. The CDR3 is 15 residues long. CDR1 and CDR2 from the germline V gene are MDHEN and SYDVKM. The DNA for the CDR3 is TGTGCCAGCAGTTCCCCGGCCAGCGACCCCTACGAGCAGTACTTC. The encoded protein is CASSSPASDPYEQYF.

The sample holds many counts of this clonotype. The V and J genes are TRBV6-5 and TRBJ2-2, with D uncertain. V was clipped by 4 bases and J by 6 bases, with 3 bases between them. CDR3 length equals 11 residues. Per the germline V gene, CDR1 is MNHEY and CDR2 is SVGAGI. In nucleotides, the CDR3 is TGTGCCAGCAGTTGGTCCGGGGAGCTGTTTTTT. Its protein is CASSWSGELFF.

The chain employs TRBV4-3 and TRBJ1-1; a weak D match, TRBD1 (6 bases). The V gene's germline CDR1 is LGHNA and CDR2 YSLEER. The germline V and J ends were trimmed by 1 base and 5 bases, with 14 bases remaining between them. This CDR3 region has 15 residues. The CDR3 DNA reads TGCGCCAGCAGCCAAGTTATCCGGGGGCAAACTGAAGCTTTCTTT. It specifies CASSQVIRGQTEAFF.

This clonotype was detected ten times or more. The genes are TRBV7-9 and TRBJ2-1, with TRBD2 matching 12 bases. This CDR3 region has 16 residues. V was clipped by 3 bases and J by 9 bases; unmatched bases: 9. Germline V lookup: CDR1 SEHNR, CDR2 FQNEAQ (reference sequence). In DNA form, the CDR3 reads TGTGCCAGCAGCTTTGAGGGGGGACTAGCGGGTTCTGAGCAGTTCTTC. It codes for CASSFEGGLAGSEQFF. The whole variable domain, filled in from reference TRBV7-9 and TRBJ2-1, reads DTGVSQNPRHKITKRGQNVTFRCDPISEHNRLYWYRQTLGQGPEFLTYFQNEAQLEKSRLLSDRFSAERPKGSFSTLEIQRTEQGDSAMYLCASSFEGGLAGSEQFFGPGTRLTVL.

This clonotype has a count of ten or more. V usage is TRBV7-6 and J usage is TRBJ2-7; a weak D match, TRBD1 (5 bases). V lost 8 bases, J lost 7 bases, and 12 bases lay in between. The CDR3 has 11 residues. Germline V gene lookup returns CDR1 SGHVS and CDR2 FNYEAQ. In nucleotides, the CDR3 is TGTGCCAGCGGTCAGGGAAGGGAGCAGTACTTC. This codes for CASGQGREQYF.

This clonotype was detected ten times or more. The CDR3 sequence: CASSPSSGEQYF. Here the CDR3 DNA reads TGTGCCAGCTCACCTTCCTCGGGGGAGCAGTACTTC. The rearrangement uses TRBV18 and TRBJ2-7; the D gene is possibly TRBD2 (5 bases). The V gene lost 3 bases and the J gene lost 7 bases, with 10 bases spanning the gap. The length of the CDR3 is 12 residues. Germline V CDR1 and CDR2: KGHSH, LQKENI.

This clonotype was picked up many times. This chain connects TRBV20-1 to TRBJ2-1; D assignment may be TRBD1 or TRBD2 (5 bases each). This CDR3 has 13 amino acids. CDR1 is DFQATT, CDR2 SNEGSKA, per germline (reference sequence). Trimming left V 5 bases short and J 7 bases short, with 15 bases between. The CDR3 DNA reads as TGCAGTGCTGGGGACGCTGGTCAGAATGAGCAGTTCTTC. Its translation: CSAGDAGQNEQFF.

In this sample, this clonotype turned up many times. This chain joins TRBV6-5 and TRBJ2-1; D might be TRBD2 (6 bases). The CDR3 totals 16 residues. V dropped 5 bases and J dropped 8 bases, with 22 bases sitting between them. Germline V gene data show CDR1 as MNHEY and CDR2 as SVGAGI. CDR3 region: CASSRPPGLSRYEQFF. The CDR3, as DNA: TGTGCCAGCAGTCGCCCCCCGGGACTCTCACGCTATGAGCAGTTCTTC.

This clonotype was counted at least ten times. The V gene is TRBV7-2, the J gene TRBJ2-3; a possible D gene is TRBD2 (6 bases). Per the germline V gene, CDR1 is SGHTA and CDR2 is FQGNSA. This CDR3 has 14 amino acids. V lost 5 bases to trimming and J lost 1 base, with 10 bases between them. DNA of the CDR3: TGTGCCAGCAGCCTCACGGGGGGCACAGATACGCAGTATTTT. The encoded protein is CASSLTGGTDTQYF.